The 17 T cell receptor beta chains below come from one sample, sequenced in a study of CD8 T cells in Susac syndrome. Reverse transcription of roughly 0.5 to 1 ug RNA was performed with random hexamers. TCRdb reanalysed the immunoSEQ multiplex PCR reads using MiXCR and keeps one entry per CDR3 protein. The table has approximately 100,000 distinct CDR3 sequences, about nine tenths seen once; the top ten hold approximately 0.12%. Sample: CD8+ T cells from PBMCs. These receptors came from a human donor in good health.

The chain recombines TRBV2 with TRBJ1-4; D possibly corresponds to TRBD1 (6 bases). The germline V and J ends were trimmed by 6 bases and 5 bases, with 19 bases remaining between them. The germline gives CDR1 SNHLY, CDR2 FYNNEI. The CDR3 has 16 residues. CDR3 coding DNA: TGTGCCAGCAGACCCACAGGAATTGGACAGAATGAAAAACTGTTTTTT. This encodes CASRPTGIGQNEKLFF.

Here the CDR3 DNA reads TGTGCCAGCAGCTTAATAGGGGGAGTTGGGACCGGGGAGCTGTTTTTT. Its protein product is CASSLIGGVGTGELFF. This chain connects TRBV7-3 to TRBJ2-2, with a weak D call TRBD1 (6 bases). This CDR3 spans 16 amino acids. Germline V gene data show CDR1 as SGHTA and CDR2 as FQGTGA. V gave up 1 base and J gave up 5 bases, with 14 bases separating them. Variable domain in full (rest from reference TRBV7-3 and TRBJ2-2): GAGVSQTPSNKVTEKGKYVELRCDPISGHTALYWYRQSLGQGPEFLIYFQGTGAADDSGLPNDRFFAVRPEGSVSTLKIQRTERGDSAVYLCASSLIGGVGTGELFFGEGSRLTVL.

The gene calls are TRBV20-1 and TRBJ1-6; 9 nucleotides line up with TRBD1. The length of the CDR3 is 17 residues. V trimming: 3 bases; J trimming: 8 bases; junction bases outside the gene matches: 14. Germline-derived CDR1 and CDR2 are DFQATT and SNEGSKA (reference sequence). DNA of the CDR3: TGCAGTGCTAGGAGTCCGAGGACAGGGGCACCTCATTCACCCCTCCACTTT. This translates into CSARSPRTGAPHSPLHF.

This sequence joins TRBV6-6 and TRBJ1-3, with D possibly matching TRBD1 (5 bases). Per germline, CDR1 MNHNY and CDR2 SVGAGI (reference sequence). V dropped 6 bases and J dropped 0 bases, with 6 bases sitting between them. This CDR3 comprises 13 residues. The CDR3 sequence is CASSRASGNTIYF. Here the CDR3 DNA reads TGTGCCAGCAGCAGGGCCTCTGGAAACACCATATATTTT.

The V gene is TRBV28, the J gene TRBJ1-2; D remains ambiguous. V lost 3 bases, J lost 12 bases, and 11 bases lay in between. CDR3 length: 11 residues. Germline-derived CDR1 and CDR2 are MDHEN and SYDVKM. The CDR3 nucleotides are TGTGCCAGCAGTTTTGGCGGACCCGACACCTTC. Its protein is CASSFGGPDTF.

The rearrangement links TRBV20-1 to TRBJ1-3, with a possible D match to TRBD1 (6 bases). This CDR3 has 13 amino acids. Germline V gene lookup returns CDR1 DFQATT and CDR2 SNEGSKA (reference sequence). Trimming pared 7 bases from V and 3 bases from J, leaving 13 bases between. The CDR3 region has the DNA TGCAGTGTAGGGGGGGATATTGGAAACACCATATATTTT. It translates to CSVGGDIGNTIYF.

J is TRBJ2-3 and V is TRBV20-1; 10 bases are a match to TRBD2. The CDR3 spans 15 residues. The J segment lost 4 bases and the V segment lost 2 bases, leaving 6 bases of the junction unmatched. From germline, CDR1 is DFQATT and CDR2 SNEGSKA (reference sequence). The CDR3 is CSARYASGSSDTQYF. In DNA, the CDR3 is TGCAGTGCTAGATACGCTAGCGGGAGCTCAGATACGCAGTATTTT.

The gene calls are TRBV5-6 and TRBJ2-7, with D hard to call. Germline V lookup: CDR1 SGHDT, CDR2 YYEEEE. CDR3 length: 14 amino acids. V was pared by 1 base and J by 3 bases, with 11 bases between. CDR3: CASSLRWGSYEQYF. The CDR3, as DNA: TGTGCCAGCAGCTTGCGGTGGGGTAGCTACGAGCAGTACTTC.

The chain has TRBV7-2 and TRBJ2-3, with 11 bases identical to TRBD1. Germline CDR1 is SGHTA and CDR2 is FQGNSA. With 5 bases clipped from V and 5 bases from J, the junction kept 9 bases outside the gene matches. The CDR3 is 16 amino acids. CDR3 DNA sequence: TGTGCCAGCAGCCCACAGGGGACAGGGGGAATAGATACGCAGTATTTT. Residues: CASSPQGTGGIDTQYF.

A single count supports this clonotype. The CDR3 sequence: CSGTLLAPSYEQYF. CDR3 sequence (DNA): TGCAGTGGAACCCTCCTAGCGCCTTCCTACGAGCAGTACTTC. The chain links TRBV20-1 to TRBJ2-7; D may be TRBD2 (6 bases). The V and J ends lost 7 bases and 1 base respectively, with 17 bases between them. Germline CDR1 is DFQATT and CDR2 is SNEGSKA (reference sequence). CDR3 length: 14 residues.

This clonotype has just one count. This rearrangement joins TRBV5-1 to TRBJ2-7, with 7 positions matching TRBD1. The CDR3 loop spans 14 amino acids. The J segment lost 3 bases and the V segment lost 3 bases, leaving 6 bases of the junction unmatched. Germline V gene data show CDR1 as SGHRS and CDR2 as YFSETQ. The CDR3 is CASSSGTANYEQYF. The DNA of the CDR3 is TGCGCCAGCAGCTCCGGGACAGCCAACTACGAGCAGTACTTC.

CDR3: CASSLDQSGEAFF. The CDR3 DNA sequence: TGTGCCAGCAGCTTAGATCAGAGCGGTGAAGCTTTCTTT. The V call is TRBV11-2, the J call TRBJ1-1; D gene uncertain. The CDR3 is 13 amino acids. V gave up 0 bases and J gave up 7 bases, with 9 bases separating them. Germline V gene sequence: CDR1 SGHAT, CDR2 FQNNGV.

The rearrangement links TRBV20-1 to TRBJ2-7; the D gene is possibly TRBD2 (6 bases). V was clipped by 7 bases and J by 6 bases, with 19 bases between them. Looked up from germline, CDR1 is DFQATT and CDR2 is SNEGSKA (reference sequence). The CDR3 runs to 13 residues. The CDR3 DNA follows: TGCAGTGTCGGAGGGGACGGGGGAAGCGAGCAGTACTTC. Translating it yields CSVGGDGGSEQYF.

The table lists this clonotype with a few counts. The chain couples TRBV20-1 to TRBJ2-7, with 13 bases fitting TRBD2. This CDR3 has 17 residues. CDR1 and CDR2 from the germline V gene are DFQATT and SNEGSKA (reference sequence). V was clipped by 4 bases and J by 3 bases; unmatched bases: 12. As DNA, the CDR3 is TGCAGTGCTATCGGGTCGACTAGCGGGAGGCAGTTCTACGAGCAGTACTTC. It is translated as CSAIGSTSGRQFYEQYF.

This rearrangement joins TRBV12-3 or TRBV12-4 to TRBJ2-3, with 9 bases that match TRBD2. V trimming: 2 bases; J trimming: 3 bases; junction bases outside the gene matches: 9. The CDR3 has 17 residues. The CDR3 spells CASSLRPAGGPTDTQYF. As DNA, the CDR3 is TGTGCCAGCAGTTTACGGCCTGCGGGAGGGCCAACAGATACGCAGTATTTT.

V gene TRBV29-1 combines with J gene TRBJ2-7, with D possibly matching TRBD1 (6 bases). Germline loops: CDR1 SQVTM, CDR2 ANQGSEA. This CDR3 has 12 residues. Between the trimmed V and J ends, which lost 6 bases and 3 bases, there was a span of 12 bases. CDR3 DNA: TGCAGCGTGGTGGACAGCTTCTACGAGCAGTACTTC. Encoded protein: CSVVDSFYEQYF.

The chain carries TRBV20-1 and TRBJ2-5, with 9 positions matching TRBD1. The CDR3 is 14 residues long. The V gene's germline CDR1 is DFQATT and CDR2 SNEGSKA (reference sequence). Trimming took 5 bases from V and 5 from J; bases not matched to a gene: 9. The CDR3 coding sequence is TGCAGTGCTGGTCAAACAGGGGGCAGGGAGACCCAGTACTTC. Translating it yields CSAGQTGGRETQYF.